Detailed here is one T cell receptor beta chain. The antigen this receptor binds is unknown. No much larger clonotype is one base removed from it; base qualities were not supplied. V loses 6 bases at its end and J loses 3 bases; junction bases beyond the gene matches: 13. As encoded in the germline V gene, CDR1 is MDHEN while CDR2 is SYDVKM. The CDR3 holds 17 amino acids from the cysteine to the phenylalanine. The entry retains the CDR3 DNA only, 51 bases that are in frame from base 1. TCRbeta CDR3 regions were amplified from genomic DNA by means of the immunoSEQ Assay, a bias-controlled multiplex PCR. The published analysis was carried out like this. Nucleated cell counts per sample were estimated from amplification of reference gene primers within the assay. To quantify the absolute abundance of each unique TCRbeta CDR3 rearrangement, sequence reads were collapsed and filtered. For each sample, productive Simpson clonality was calculated as the square root of Simpson's diversity index over productive rearrangements. Entries here come from immuneACCESS through TCRdb and include only in-frame sequences with V and J called. Some clones fail to appear in such tables; in the studies checked, an unresolved V gene covers under half of the shortfall, and the cause of the remainder is unknown. The V and J calls and clone size were taken over from that table, and D and trimming were inferred from the DNA. The sample table shows tens of thousands of clones, and about four fifths are seen once. In total, the top ten clones hold 3.5% of the sample.

This entry is derived from a study of blood T cell repertoires in COVID-19 (dated by TCRdb to about 2020). Regarding the research as a whole: Samples from collaborators originated in the United States, Italy and Spain and spanned both the acute and convalescent phases of COVID-19. Sample metadata almost always included a de-identified subject ID, COVID-19 status, age in years and sex. HLA class I and class II types, where available, came from metadata supplied by the sample provider rather than from assay-based typing. The samples were drawn from two sources: the first 160 participants of the ongoing ImmuneRACE study, and 1,200 or so subjects contributed by 6 global collaborators. The material from the prospective study consisted of cDNA or gDNA derived from T cells, B-cell-depleted T cells, or PBMCs. The repertoires were made available in a free public database intended to serve as a resource for research on the immune response to SARS-CoV-2. The dataset comprised deeply sampled blood TCRbeta repertoires from subjects exposed to, actively infected with, or recovered from COVID-19. What the work shows at the level of the full study, not this receptor alone: The amount of clinical and demographic metadata varied by source and participant and was provided uncurated.

Whole blood was collected in K2EDTA tubes by collaborating institutions according to the institutions' own protocols. Collaborator samples were shipped for TCRbeta analysis as frozen whole blood, isolated PBMCs, or DNA extracted from either sample type. The V and J genes are TRBV28 and TRBJ2-7; TRBD1 lines up with 11 middle nucleotides. The specimen sequenced was peripheral blood. This receptor was obtained from a woman older than 75 with acute or convalescent COVID-19. CDR3 loop: CASSSQSGTGGIYEQYF. The nucleotide sequence reads as follows: TGTGCCAGCAGCTCCCAATCCGGGACAGGGGGGATCTACGAGCAGTACTTC.